One sample yielded the 18 T cell receptor beta chains listed below, sequenced in a study of early T cells in non-severe SARS-CoV-2 infection. TCRdb used MiXCR to reprocess the 5' RACE reads, holding one entry per CDR3 protein. This sample carries 70,000 or so distinct CDR3 sequences, 12% of them seen once, and the ten largest clones take approximately 3.9%. Sequenced input: whole blood. Source of these receptors: an adult who was a healthcare worker with PCR-confirmed SARS-CoV-2 infection or an uninfected control (not recorded which).

This clonotype was seen many times. V usage is TRBV11-2 and J usage is TRBJ2-3; no clear D. CDR3 length: 12 amino acids. The V end lost 1 base, the J end lost 5 bases, and 4 bases lay between the germline ends. The germline gives CDR1 SGHAT, CDR2 FQNNGV. The CDR3 bases are TGTGCCAGCAGCTTAGTGGGAGATACGCAGTATTTT. This encodes CASSLVGDTQYF.

This clonotype appeared a few times. The chain couples TRBV28 to TRBJ1-3; D gene uncertain. Trimming pared 2 bases from V and 3 bases from J, leaving 11 bases between. This CDR3 is built from 15 residues. CDR1 is MDHEN, CDR2 SYDVKM, per germline. CDR3 nucleotide sequence: TGTGCCAGCAGTTTAGCCCATACGGGTGGAAACACCATATATTTT. Residues: CASSLAHTGGNTIYF.

This clonotype came up a few times. The junction departs from the called germline gene at one end, perhaps through a read error. The CDR3 coding sequence is TGCGCCAGCAGCTCACGGTGGGGTCAAGGGACCCAGTACTTC. This gives the protein CASSSRWGQGTQYF. The V and J genes are TRBV4-1 and TRBJ2-5; D ambiguous. This CDR3 spans 14 amino acids. CDR1 MGHRA and CDR2 YSYEKL come from the germline V gene.

This clonotype came up a few times. This rearrangement joins TRBV28 to TRBJ2-3; 7 nucleotides agree with TRBD2. V trimming: 6 bases; J trimming: 8 bases; junction bases outside the gene matches: 2. The CDR3 spans 11 residues. Germline-derived CDR1 and CDR2 are MDHEN and SYDVKM. DNA of the CDR3: TGTGCCAGCAGCTCGGGAGGTACGCAGTATTTT. Amino acid sequence: CASSSGGTQYF.

Many counts were recorded for this clonotype. The chain combines TRBV20-1 with TRBJ2-5, with no clear D. The germline V gene encodes CDR1 DFQATT and CDR2 SNEGSKA (reference sequence). The CDR3 consists of 13 residues. V was shortened by 1 base and J by 2 bases, with 8 bases between the two germline ends. Here the CDR3 DNA reads TGCAGTGCTAGAGCGGCCTCGCAAGAGACCCAGTACTTC. Its translation is CSARAASQETQYF.

This clonotype showed up many times. The J gene is TRBJ2-3, the V gene TRBV18; no clear D. The length of the CDR3 is 13 residues. Germline CDR1 is KGHSH and CDR2 is LQKENI. V lost 1 base and J 6 bases, leaving 8 bases between the germline ends. CDR3 coding DNA: TGTGCCAGCTCACCACGAGTGAGGGATACGCAGTATTTT. It codes for CASSPRVRDTQYF.

As to this clonotype: A much larger clone differs from this one at a single base, so this may be a read error. This sequence joins TRBV20-1 and TRBJ2-3, with TRBD1 as a possible D gene (6 bases). In germline, CDR1 is DFQATT, CDR2 SNEGSKA (reference sequence). CDR3 length equals 10 residues. V lost 0 bases to trimming and J lost 14 bases, with 9 bases between them. CDR3 coding DNA: TGCAGTGCTAGAGAGCACAGGGTGTATTTT. This codes for CSAREHRVYF.

V usage is TRBV7-9 and J usage is TRBJ1-1; no firm D call. CDR1 and CDR2 (germline): SEHNR, FQNEAQ (reference sequence). CDR3 size: 13 residues. Trimming left V 5 bases short and J 4 bases short, with 11 bases between. CDR3 residues: CASSDSDFTEAFF. CDR3 sequence (DNA): TGTGCCAGCAGCGACTCAGACTTCACTGAAGCTTTCTTT.

This clonotype was observed a handful of times. The J gene is TRBJ1-1, the V gene TRBV29-1; no clear D gene. CDR1 SQVTM and CDR2 ANQGSEA come from the germline V gene. Trimming took 4 bases from V and 1 from J, leaving 10 bases between them. The CDR3 is 13 amino acids. CDR3 DNA sequence: TGCAGCGTTGTGGTCACCCGGAACACTGAAGCTTTCTTT. This gives the protein CSVVVTRNTEAFF.

The sample holds many counts of this clonotype. The CDR3 reads CASSDTPPRETQYF. CDR3 sequence (DNA): TGTGCCAGCAGCGATACTCCCCCGCGGGAGACCCAGTACTTC. The V and J genes are TRBV7-3 and TRBJ2-5; no reliable D call. Germline CDR1 SGHTA, CDR2 FQGTGA. V gave up 5 bases and J gave up 5 bases, with 15 bases separating them. The CDR3 is 14 amino acids.

The chain combines TRBV27 with TRBJ1-2; 8 bases are a match to TRBD1. CDR3 length equals 16 residues. Germline CDR1 MNHEY, CDR2 SMNVEV (reference sequence). Trimming took 3 bases from V and 4 from J; bases not matched to a gene: 10. CDR3 protein: CASSFGTGLTGYGYTF. In DNA form, the CDR3 reads TGTGCCAGCAGTTTCGGGACAGGTCTTACAGGCTATGGCTACACCTTC.

The chain carries TRBV18 and TRBJ2-1; a possible D gene is TRBD2 (6 bases). The CDR3 sequence is 14 residues long. Trimming pared 5 bases from V and 6 bases from J, leaving 14 bases between. The germline V gene has CDR1 KGHSH and CDR2 LQKENI. The CDR3 bases are TGTGCCAGCTCAGTAGGAGCGGGCCGCAATGAGCAGTTCTTC. Translation gives CASSVGAGRNEQFF.

The table lists this clonotype with a few counts. The chain carries TRBV12-3 or TRBV12-4 and TRBJ1-1, with TRBD1 matching 10 bases. V shed 5 bases, J shed 3 bases, and the junction held 9 bases outside the gene matches. The length of the CDR3 is 16 residues. As DNA, the CDR3 is TGTGCCAGCAGTCCGGGAGACAGGGGGCGAGACACTGAAGCTTTCTTT. Translation: CASSPGDRGRDTEAFF.

This clonotype was observed at least ten times. V and J are TRBV11-2 and TRBJ2-1; 11 bases align to TRBD2. The CDR3 is 15 amino acids. The V gene end was trimmed by 5 bases and the J gene end by 3 bases; junction bases not matched to a gene: 3. The germline gives CDR1 SGHAT, CDR2 FQNNGV. The CDR3 coding sequence is TGTGCCAGCAGCCTAGCGGGAGGCCTCTACAATGAGCAGTTCTTC. Its protein is CASSLAGGLYNEQFF.

This clonotype occurred many times. An end of the junction does not agree with germline; a read error may underlie this. V gene TRBV29-1 combines with J gene TRBJ2-1; possible D gene TRBD1, 5 bases. The CDR3 runs 14 residues. Germline loops: CDR1 SQVTM, CDR2 ANQGSEA. Written as DNA, the CDR3 is TGCAGCGTCGAAGGGGATGCGACCTACAATGAGCAGTTCTTC. It translates to CSVEGDATYNEQFF.

This clonotype was counted at least ten times. The chain links TRBV27 to TRBJ2-1, with D unclear. The V end lost 4 bases, the J end lost 5 bases, and 12 bases lay between the germline ends. The CDR3 length is 14 residues. Germline CDR1 and CDR2: MNHEY and SMNVEV (reference sequence). The CDR3 coding sequence is TGTGCCAGCAGTTGGGCCGGGCACCACAATGAGCAGTTCTTC. Protein sequence: CASSWAGHHNEQFF.

In this sample, this clonotype turned up a few times. The chain carries TRBV11-3 and TRBJ2-2, with 8 nucleotides matching TRBD1. This CDR3 is 15 amino acids long. Germline trimming cut 1 base from V and 6 bases from J; bases unmatched to any gene: 4. Germline CDR1 and CDR2: SGHNT and YENEEA. This CDR3 reads CASSLGTGIAGELFF. CDR3 sequence (DNA): TGTGCCAGCAGCTTAGGGACAGGGATCGCCGGGGAGCTGTTTTTT.

Only a few counts were recorded for this clonotype. Germline is not matched at one junction end, which may reflect a read error. The chain combines TRBV7-9 with TRBJ2-3; TRBD2 agrees at 9 bases. The CDR3 loop spans 15 amino acids. Germline V gene sequence: CDR1 SEHNR, CDR2 FQNEAQ (reference sequence). CDR3 residues: CASSFSGTSRDTQYF. The CDR3 DNA reads TGTGCCAGCAGCTTTTCCGGGACTAGCAGAGATACGCAGTATTTT.